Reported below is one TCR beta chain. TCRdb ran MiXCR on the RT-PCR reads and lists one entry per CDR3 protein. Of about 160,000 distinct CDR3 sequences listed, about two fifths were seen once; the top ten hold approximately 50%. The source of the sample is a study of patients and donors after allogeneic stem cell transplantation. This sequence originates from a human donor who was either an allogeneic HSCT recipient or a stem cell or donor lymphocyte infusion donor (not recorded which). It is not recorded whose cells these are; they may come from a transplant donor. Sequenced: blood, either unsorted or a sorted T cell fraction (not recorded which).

CDR3 nucleotides: TGTGCCATCAGTGTGTACCAGGGAGACACAGATACGCAGTATTTT. It codes for CAISVYQGDTDTQYF. This chain connects TRBV10-3 to TRBJ2-3; the D gene could be TRBD1 or TRBD2 (5 bases each). Germline CDR1 reads ENHRY; CDR2 reads SYGVKD. The CDR3 is 15 amino acids. V lost 4 bases and J lost 2, with 13 bases in between.